This TCR beta chain originates from a study of blood T cell repertoires in COVID-19. From germline, CDR1 is SGDLS and CDR2 YYNGEE. The CDR3 contains 15 residues. Between the trimmed V and J ends, which lost 0 bases and 2 bases, there was a span of 11 bases. Assay used: immunoSEQ multiplex PCR; TCRdb lists only in-frame clones, some missing. The sample shows hundreds of thousands of clones, roughly 80% of them seen only once. This rearrangement joins TRBV9 to TRBJ1-2; D may be TRBD1 (5 bases). The clonotype comes from a man aged 80 or over with acute or convalescent COVID-19. What was sequenced was peripheral blood. The CDR3 nucleotides are TGTGCCAGCAGCGTAGGGCAGGGAAGCAACTATGGCTACACCTTC. The encoded protein is CASSVGQGSNYGYTF.